A single sample gave rise to the 29 T cell receptor beta chains below, sequenced in a study of blood T cells in healthy people across ages. Through a sample-barcoded 5' primer and a J-beta primer mix, a second PCR was run for roughly 6 to 11 cycles. TCRdb itself ran the 5' RACE reads through MiXCR, one entry per CDR3 protein. Here the sample spans 450,000 to 650,000 distinct CDR3 sequences, 20% to 30% being singletons. These data are also associated with another study on T cells of mothers and their children.

The sequenced sample was blood. The receptor source for this set is a boy younger than 18 in good health.

Comments on this clonotype: A junction end diverges from the germline sequence, so it may reflect a read error. Written as DNA, the CDR3 is TGTGCCAGCAGCTTGTCGGGACTAGAATTTTTC. Protein sequence: CASSLSGLEFF. The genes are TRBV7-9 and TRBJ2-7; 8 nucleotides line up with TRBD2. CDR1 SEHNR and CDR2 FQNEAQ come from the germline V gene (reference sequence). The CDR3 runs to 11 residues.

This clonotype was detected only a few times. This rearrangement joins TRBV29-1 to TRBJ2-2; 8 bases are a match to TRBD1. V was pared by 7 bases and J by 11 bases, with 9 bases of the junction left unmatched. The germline V gene has CDR1 SQVTM and CDR2 ANQGSEA. The CDR3 is made up of 12 amino acids. The CDR3 loop is CSATEDRDELFF. CDR3 DNA: TGCAGCGCCACAGAGGACAGGGACGAGCTGTTTTTT.

This clonotype was picked up many times. J is TRBJ2-6 and V is TRBV4-3, with D uncertain. Germline CDR1 reads LGHNA; CDR2 reads YSLEER. V lost 0 bases and J lost 4, with 7 bases in between. This CDR3 has 15 amino acids. The CDR3 DNA reads TGCGCCAGCAGCCAAGACGTATCCGGGGCCAACGTCCTGACTTTC. This sequence encodes CASSQDVSGANVLTF.

As concerns this clonotype: Since a much larger clone is just one base distant, this may be a read error. The chain links TRBV4-2 to TRBJ1-4; the D is unclear. Germline-derived CDR1 and CDR2 are LGHNA and YNFKEQ. The CDR3 is 15 residues long. CDR3 nucleotide sequence: TGTGCCAGCAGCCAAGTAGTCGCCAGTAATCAAAAACTGTTTTTT. Its translation is CASSQVVASNQKLFF.

This clonotype came up a few times. The chain couples TRBV5-1 to TRBJ2-7, with 7 bases matching TRBD1. There are 14 residues in the CDR3. The J segment lost 1 base and the V segment lost 7 bases, leaving 8 bases of the junction unmatched. In germline, CDR1 is SGHRS, CDR2 YFSETQ. The CDR3 is CASAPGQNSYEQYF. The CDR3 nucleotides are TGCGCCAGCGCCCCGGGACAGAATTCCTACGAGCAGTACTTC.

The chain combines TRBV4-3 with TRBJ2-1; tentatively, D is TRBD2 (5 bases). In germline, CDR1 is LGHNA, CDR2 YSLEER. V lost 0 bases and J 8 bases, leaving 11 bases between the germline ends. This CDR3 has 14 amino acids. CDR3 residues: CASSQDTSAYEQFF. The CDR3 DNA reads TGCGCCAGCAGCCAAGATACTAGTGCTTATGAGCAGTTCTTC.

This clonotype turned up a few times. The chain uses TRBV20-1 and TRBJ2-1, with D unresolved. The tail of the sequence fits TRBJ2-7 better, so the J call may be wrong. CDR1 DFQATT and CDR2 SNEGSKA come from the germline V gene (reference sequence). CDR3 size: 9 residues. The CDR3 sequence is CSASSVQYF. As DNA, the CDR3 is TGCAGTGCTAGCAGCGTACAGTACTTC.

The CDR3 DNA reads TGTGCCAGCAGCCAAGGAGGGATACCAGGAGAGACCCAGTACTTC. Its protein product is CASSQGGIPGETQYF. The chain carries TRBV3-1 and TRBJ2-5, with D possibly matching TRBD2 (5 bases). The CDR3 has 15 amino acids. Germline-derived CDR1 and CDR2 are LGHDT and YNNKEL (reference sequence). V lost 1 base and J 4 bases, leaving 13 bases between the germline ends.

This clonotype was observed a few times. This chain uses TRBV4-1 with TRBJ2-5; the D gene is possibly TRBD2 (7 bases). Looked up from germline, CDR1 is MGHRA and CDR2 is YSYEKL. The CDR3 is 19 amino acids. Trimming took 0 bases from V and 5 from J, leaving 25 bases between them. CDR3: CASSQDQLSPPGEGETQYF. As DNA, the CDR3 is TGCGCCAGCAGCCAAGATCAACTTAGCCCCCCAGGGGAGGGGGAGACCCAGTACTTC.

Notes on this clonotype: Germline is not matched at one junction end, which may reflect a read error. The chain combines TRBV14 with TRBJ1-1; 7 bases are shared with TRBD1. CDR1 SGHDN and CDR2 FVKESK come from the germline V gene. The CDR3 covers 15 residues. CDR3 nucleotides: TGTGCCAGCAGCCAAGTAGGGACAGTGAACACTGAAGCTCTCTTT. It translates to CASSQVGTVNTEALF.

This clonotype was counted a few times. This chain uses TRBV5-1 with TRBJ2-7, with a weak D call TRBD1 (6 bases). CDR1 is SGHRS, CDR2 YFSETQ, per germline. Trimming removed 0 bases at V and 3 bases at J, with 10 bases between. The CDR3 spans 14 residues. CDR3 nucleotides: TGCGCCAGCAGCTTGGAACAGGGTCTCTACGAGCAGTACTTC. This sequence encodes CASSLEQGLYEQYF.

This clonotype showed up just a few times. The chain joins TRBV7-3 to TRBJ2-1; tentatively, D is TRBD1 or TRBD2 (5 bases each). This CDR3 has 15 amino acids. Trimming shortened V by 1 base and J by 0 bases, and 7 bases separated the two germline ends. Per germline, CDR1 SGHTA and CDR2 FQGTGA. The CDR3 sequence is CASSLIGGSYNEQFF. In nucleotides, the CDR3 is TGTGCCAGCAGCTTAATTGGGGGCTCCTACAATGAGCAGTTCTTC.

This clonotype was observed a handful of times. A junction end diverges from the germline sequence, so it may reflect a read error. The V and J genes are TRBV15 and TRBJ2-1, with D perhaps matching TRBD1 (6 bases). This CDR3 is built from 16 residues. Germline CDR1 reads LNHNV; CDR2 reads YYDKDF (reference sequence). The CDR3 sequence: CATSRPQGSNYNEQFF. The CDR3 nucleotides read TGCGCCACCAGCAGACCCCAGGGGTCGAACTACAATGAGCAGTTCTTC.

This clonotype was observed a few times. The chain joins TRBV20-1 to TRBJ2-4, with 10 positions matching TRBD2. Trimming cost V 4 bases and J 5 bases; bases outside gene matches: 11. This CDR3 has 16 residues. The germline V gene has CDR1 DFQATT and CDR2 SNEGSKA (reference sequence). The CDR3 nucleotides read TGCAGTGCTACCCCCCAGCGGGGGGGCCGGGAAAACATTCAGTACTTC. This gives the protein CSATPQRGGRENIQYF.

The chain is built from TRBV6-6 and TRBJ2-1, with 8 bases matching TRBD2. Unmatched junction bases numbered 7, after V lost 7 bases and J lost 2 bases. Germline values: CDR1 MNHNY, CDR2 SVGAGI (reference sequence). CDR3 length: 15 amino acids. The CDR3 loop reads CASTLGLETYNEQFF. For the CDR3, the DNA is TGTGCCAGCACCCTGGGACTAGAGACCTACAATGAGCAGTTCTTC.

In this sample, this clonotype turned up a few times. The chain recombines TRBV2 with TRBJ2-5, with 7 bases lining up with TRBD2. Matching the DNA end better, TRBJ2-1 makes the J call doubtful. This CDR3 is built from 16 residues. Per germline, CDR1 SNHLY and CDR2 FYNNEI. This CDR3 is CASSGLVAGWNNEQFF. As DNA, the CDR3 is TGTGCCAGCAGTGGGTTGGTAGCGGGTTGGAACAATGAGCAGTTCTTC.

This clonotype appeared a few times. V usage is TRBV7-2 and J usage is TRBJ2-4; D not resolved. Per germline, CDR1 SGHTA and CDR2 FQGNSA. The CDR3 totals 14 residues. V was shortened by 3 bases and J by 0 bases, with 6 bases between the two germline ends. CDR3 loop: CASSLEVAKNIQYF. The CDR3 DNA is TGTGCCAGCAGCTTGGAAGTAGCCAAAAACATTCAGTACTTC.

This clonotype was detected ten times or more. This chain connects TRBV7-2 to TRBJ2-1; TRBD2 matches at 8 bases. The V segment lost 1 base and the J segment 3 bases; nucleotides outside the gene matches: 8. Per germline, CDR1 SGHTA and CDR2 FQGNSA. CDR3 length: 17 residues. CDR3 sequence: CASSLDLAGELYNEQFF. The CDR3, as DNA: TGTGCCAGCAGCTTAGACCTAGCGGGCGAGCTCTACAATGAGCAGTTCTTC.

This clonotype was counted only a few times. V is TRBV6-2 or TRBV6-3 and J is TRBJ2-1; 8 positions agree with TRBD2. The DNA matches TRBJ2-5 better at its end, which makes the J call doubtful. The CDR3 has 15 amino acids. Germline-derived CDR1 and CDR2 are MNHEY and SVGEGT. The CDR3 sequence is CASSYRRGVQETQYF. DNA of the CDR3: TGTGCCAGCAGTTACCGGCGGGGGGTACAAGAGACCCAGTACTTC.

The rearrangement joins TRBV27 to TRBJ1-6, with a possible D match to TRBD1 (5 bases). Trimming removed 5 bases at V and 14 bases at J, with 19 bases between. Germline V lookup: CDR1 MNHEY, CDR2 SMNVEV (reference sequence). The CDR3 consists of 14 residues. This CDR3 reads CASSPRRDQWTLHF. CDR3 DNA: TGTGCCAGCAGTCCCCGAAGGGACCAGTGGACCCTCCACTTT.

J is TRBJ2-6 and V is TRBV20-1; TRBD2 matches at 10 bases. The CDR3 loop spans 17 amino acids. The V gene's germline CDR1 is DFQATT and CDR2 SNEGSKA (reference sequence). The ends lost 3 bases at V and 0 bases at J; junction bases unmatched: 5. CDR3 sequence reads: CSARTSGSHSGANVLTF. In DNA form, the CDR3 reads TGCAGTGCTAGGACTAGCGGGTCCCACTCTGGGGCCAACGTCCTGACTTTC.

This chain joins TRBV29-1 and TRBJ2-6; D unresolved. The CDR3 loop spans 15 amino acids. The V gene's germline CDR1 is SQVTM and CDR2 ANQGSEA. The V and J ends lost 3 bases and 3 bases respectively, with 12 bases between them. Written as DNA, the CDR3 is TGCAGCGTTGATGAAAAGGTCTTTGGGGCCAACGTCCTGACTTTC. Amino acid sequence: CSVDEKVFGANVLTF.

The sample holds a few counts of this clonotype. The V gene is TRBV9, the J gene TRBJ2-5; 9 bases are a match to TRBD2. The CDR3 has 18 amino acids. J lost 2 bases, V lost 0 bases, and 11 bases had no gene match. Per germline, CDR1 SGDLS and CDR2 YYNGEE. The DNA for the CDR3 is TGTGCCAGCAGCGTAGGAACTAGCGGGTTAAGACGGCAAGAGACCCAGTACTTC. It yields the protein CASSVGTSGLRRQETQYF. Combining the CDR3 with reference TRBV9 and TRBJ2-5 gives the whole variable domain DSGVTQTPKHLITATGQRVTLRCSPRSGDLSVYWYQQSLDQGLQFLIQYYNGEERAKGNILERFSAQQFPDLHSELNLSSLELGDSALYFCASSVGTSGLRRQETQYFGPGTRLLVL.

This sequence joins TRBV9 and TRBJ2-6; maybe TRBD2 (6 bases). Germline-derived CDR1 and CDR2 are SGDLS and YYNGEE. CDR3 length equals 18 residues. With 0 bases removed from V and 1 base from J, the gap between germline ends came to 14 bases. CDR3 coding DNA: TGTGCCAGCAGCGTAGGGTCAGGCGGGGAATCTGGGGCCAACGTCCTGACTTTC. Translating gives CASSVGSGGESGANVLTF.

CDR3 in DNA: TGTGCCAGCAGCGTAGACCCGAGAGGACAGGGCCAAGAGACCCAGTACTTC. Residues: CASSVDPRGQGQETQYF. The rearrangement links TRBV9 to TRBJ2-5; 8 nucleotides match TRBD1. Looked up from germline, CDR1 is SGDLS and CDR2 is YYNGEE. CDR3 length: 17 residues. After removal of 0 bases from V and 1 base from J, the junction contained 8 bases not matched to a gene. Filled out from reference TRBV9 and TRBJ2-5, the complete variable domain reads DSGVTQTPKHLITATGQRVTLRCSPRSGDLSVYWYQQSLDQGLQFLIQYYNGEERAKGNILERFSAQQFPDLHSELNLSSLELGDSALYFCASSVDPRGQGQETQYFGPGTRLLVL.

In the case of this clonotype: The junction shows a germline mismatch at one end, possibly a read error. V is TRBV20-1 and J is TRBJ2-7; 7 nucleotides match TRBD1. The germline gives CDR1 DFQATT, CDR2 SNEGSKA (reference sequence). This CDR3 is built from 14 residues. The CDR3 DNA reads TGCAGTGCTAGGACCCTAGACAGGGCCTACGGGCAGTACTTC. Translation: CSARTLDRAYGQYF.

This clonotype was observed many times. This chain uses TRBV6-1 with TRBJ1-5, with D perhaps matching TRBD1 (5 bases). This CDR3 contains 15 residues. The germline gives CDR1 MNHNS, CDR2 SASEGT. Trimming pared 2 bases from V and 1 base from J, leaving 9 bases between. The CDR3 loop is CASSEIGGSNQPQHF. The CDR3 DNA is TGTGCCAGCAGTGAAATCGGGGGGAGCAATCAGCCCCAGCATTTT.

This clonotype has just a few counts. The gene calls are TRBV28 and TRBJ1-4; weak D call: TRBD1 (5 bases). With 3 bases removed from V and 5 bases from J, the gap between germline ends came to 19 bases. The CDR3 covers 17 residues. In germline, CDR1 is MDHEN, CDR2 SYDVKM. The CDR3 is CASSFSPASGTNEKLFF. The DNA of the CDR3 is TGTGCCAGCAGTTTCTCTCCCGCCAGCGGGACGAATGAAAAACTGTTTTTT.

This clonotype was detected ten times or more. The chain is built from TRBV4-3 and TRBJ2-7, with TRBD2 matching over 7 bases. CDR3 size: 16 residues. With V trimmed by 0 bases and J by 3 bases, 8 bases remained unmatched. CDR1 and CDR2 (germline): LGHNA, YSLEER. The CDR3: CASSQDQYGLVYEQYF. The CDR3, as DNA: TGCGCCAGCAGCCAAGACCAATACGGACTAGTCTACGAGCAGTACTTC.